This T cell receptor beta chain stems from a study of naive and memory T cell subsets. Treatment in this sample: skin biopsy from PPD injection site in Mantoux-positive individual. A UMI-containing oligonucleotide was joined by 3' ligation to the TCR cDNA template. This clonotype was picked up many times. Its antigen is unidentified. Four PCR rounds used nested alpha and beta constant region primers plus the SP2 primer. Blood and skin TCR RNA was reverse transcribed with alpha and beta constant primers. TCRdb passed the UMI-ligation and nested PCR reads through MiXCR, listing each CDR3 protein once. The sample carries around 20,000 distinct CDR3 sequences, roughly 6% recorded once. In germline, CDR1 is LNHDA, CDR2 SQIVND (reference sequence). The V gene lost 5 bases and the J gene lost 5 bases, with 10 bases spanning the gap. The CDR3 has 13 residues. Findings and caveats of the study: Higher TCR numbers at tuberculin sites reflect T cell infiltration, per interpretation.

The specimen was skin, collected from a tuberculin skin test site. V gene TRBV19 combines with J gene TRBJ2-1; D uncertain. The receptor's source is an adult in good health. CDR3 region: CASSLDGDNEQFF. CDR3 nucleotide sequence: TGTGCCAGTAGTTTGGACGGAGACAATGAGCAGTTCTTC.